This T cell receptor beta chain is drawn from a study of control samples from healthy donors and cancer patients. This clone was counted once. This CDR3 is 16 amino acids long. Trimming cost V 3 bases and J 7 bases; bases outside gene matches: 13. CDR1 is KGHSH and CDR2 is LQKENI in the germline V gene. TCRdb's copy holds only in-frame clones and misses some; the assay was immunoSEQ multiplex PCR. The profile covers approximately 93,000 clones, with 85% to 90% appearing a single time and about 8.6% taken by the ten largest. Material for sequencing was PBMCs. This chain connects TRBV18 to TRBJ1-2; the match to TRBD1 covers 8 bases. This sequence was found in a woman aged 45-65 years with colorectal cancer. CDR3 nucleotides: TGTGCCAGCTCACCGGACAGGGTCCCTCAACTTCTTGGCTACACCTTC. Protein sequence: CASSPDRVPQLLGYTF.